These T cell receptor beta chains were read from a single sample in a study of blood T cell repertoires in COVID-19. The repertoire was sequenced with immunoSEQ multiplex PCR; TCRdb's copy has only in-frame clones and lacks some. The sample has 55,000 to 80,000 clones, around 80% seen once. What was sequenced was peripheral blood. These receptors were collected from a human donor in a cohort sampled during active COVID-19. The CDR3 runs from the conserved cysteine through the conserved F or W. Fields, in order: J gene, D gene, V gene, clone size, CDR3 length, CDR3 protein, CDR3 DNA. A D gene is named only where the DNA matches it firmly. The size entry is marked missing in some rows and otherwise reads once, few, many or a size class.

J: TRBJ2-5; D: -; V: TRBV28; size: -; length: 13; CDR3: CASSFGGRETQYF; DNA: TGTGCCAGCAGTTTCGGGGGACGGGAGACCCAGTACTTC
J: TRBJ2-1; D: TRBD2; V: TRBV11-2; size: -; length: 16; CDR3: CASSLRGLALYNEQFF; DNA: TGTGCCAGCAGCTTACGGGGACTAGCTTTGTACAATGAGCAGTTCTTC
J: TRBJ2-2; D: -; V: TRBV30; size: -; length: 14; CDR3: CAWARQLNTGELFF; DNA: TGTGCCTGGGCCCGACAGCTAAACACCGGGGAGCTGTTTTTT
J: TRBJ2-7; D: TRBD2; V: TRBV7-4; size: -; length: 14; CDR3: CASSLPAGRNEQYF; DNA: TGTGCCAGCAGCCTTCCAGCGGGAAGAAACGAGCAGTACTTC
J: TRBJ2-1; D: -; V: TRBV18; size: few; length: 14; CDR3: CASSPPSGANEQFF; DNA: TGTGCCAGCTCACCACCGTCAGGGGCCAATGAGCAGTTCTTC
J: TRBJ2-1; D: TRBD1; V: TRBV3-1/TRBV3-2; size: -; length: 16; CDR3: CASSQRGQAPYNEQFF; DNA: TGTGCCAGCAGCCAACGGGGACAGGCACCCTACAATGAGCAGTTCTTC
J: TRBJ2-7; D: -; V: TRBV18; size: once; length: 13; CDR3: CASSPRGLGEQYF; DNA: TGTGCCAGCTCACCAAGGGGACTCGGCGAGCAGTACTTC
J: TRBJ2-3; D: -; V: TRBV24-1; size: -; length: 16; CDR3: CATSDFGGRDTDTQYF; DNA: TGTGCCACCAGTGATTTCGGAGGGCGAGACACAGATACGCAGTATTTT
J: TRBJ2-2; D: TRBD1; V: TRBV7-3; size: many; length: 15; CDR3: CASSLRGGFGGELFF; DNA: TGTGCCAGCAGCTTAAGAGGGGGCTTCGGCGGGGAGCTGTTTTTT
J: TRBJ2-5; D: TRBD1; V: TRBV30; size: -; length: 15; CDR3: CAWSRTGLGQETQYF; DNA: TGTGCCTGGAGCCGGACAGGGTTGGGACAAGAGACCCAGTACTTC
J: TRBJ1-1; D: TRBD1; V: TRBV3-1/TRBV3-2; size: -; length: 15; CDR3: CASSHWDRGVTEAFF; DNA: TGTGCCAGCAGCCATTGGGACAGGGGGGTCACTGAAGCTTTCTTT
J: TRBJ2-7; D: TRBD2; V: TRBV14; size: -; length: 15; CDR3: CASSQGTSGRREQYF; DNA: TGTGCCAGCAGCCAGGGGACTAGCGGGAGACGCGAGCAGTACTTC
J: TRBJ1-2; D: -; V: TRBV28; size: -; length: 13; CDR3: CASTRAGQYGYTF; DNA: TGTGCCAGCACCCGCGCCGGACAGTATGGCTACACCTTC
J: TRBJ2-7; D: TRBD1; V: TRBV7-9; size: -; length: 16; CDR3: CASSFHFDRGTYEQYF; DNA: TGTGCCAGCAGCTTCCATTTCGACAGGGGCACCTACGAGCAGTACTTC
J: TRBJ2-7; D: TRBD2; V: TRBV6-5; size: -; length: 15; CDR3: CASSPLAGGPYEQYF; DNA: TGTGCCAGCAGTCCACTAGCGGGAGGCCCCTACGAGCAGTACTTC
J: TRBJ1-3; D: -; V: TRBV5-5; size: -; length: 16; CDR3: CASSQRAERSGNTIYF; DNA: TGTGCCAGCAGCCAGAGGGCAGAGCGATCTGGAAACACCATATATTTT
J: TRBJ2-2; D: -; V: TRBV7-3; size: -; length: 15; CDR3: CASSPLSGLTGELFF; DNA: TGTGCCAGCAGCCCCCTGTCAGGGTTAACCGGGGAGCTGTTTTTT
J: TRBJ2-1; D: TRBD2; V: TRBV7-3; size: few; length: 19; CDR3: CASSALGTSGSHLSNEQFF; DNA: TGTGCCAGCAGCGCCCTTGGGACTAGCGGGAGTCATCTTTCGAATGAGCAGTTCTTC
J: TRBJ1-5; D: TRBD1; V: TRBV24-1; size: -; length: 18; CDR3: CATSDSTGTDFSNQPQHF; DNA: TGTGCCACCAGTGACTCGACCGGGACAGATTTTAGCAATCAGCCCCAGCATTTT
J: TRBJ1-1; D: TRBD1; V: TRBV10-3; size: -; length: 12; CDR3: CAIGTVEREAFF; DNA: TGTGCCATCGGGACAGTCGAACGGGAAGCTTTCTTT
J: TRBJ1-2; D: TRBD1; V: TRBV7-2; size: -; length: 16; CDR3: CASSSGDRRPNYGYTF; DNA: TGTGCCAGCAGCTCCGGGGACAGGCGCCCCAACTATGGCTACACCTTC
J: TRBJ2-2; D: -; V: TRBV9; size: -; length: 15; CDR3: CASSVTVSNTGELFF; DNA: TGTGCCAGCAGCGTCACAGTATCGAACACCGGGGAGCTGTTTTTT
J: TRBJ1-3; D: TRBD1; V: TRBV4-1; size: -; length: 15; CDR3: CASSPEDRGRNTIYF; DNA: TGCGCCAGCAGCCCCGAGGACAGGGGAAGAAACACCATATATTTT
J: TRBJ1-1; D: -; V: TRBV30; size: few; length: 15; CDR3: CAWRGGDNLNTEAFF; DNA: TGTGCCTGGAGGGGGGGAGACAACCTGAACACTGAAGCTTTCTTT
J: TRBJ1-6; D: -; V: TRBV19; size: -; length: 20; CDR3: CASSIGPLVRGSSYNSPLHF; DNA: TGTGCCAGTAGTATAGGTCCCCTCGTTCGCGGGAGCTCCTATAATTCACCCCTCCACTTT
J: TRBJ2-1; D: -; V: TRBV28; size: -; length: 17; CDR3: CASSLYVLGSTYNEQFF; DNA: TGTGCCAGCAGTTTATATGTACTCGGGAGTACGTACAATGAGCAGTTCTTC
J: TRBJ2-7; D: TRBD2; V: TRBV11-2; size: -; length: 15; CDR3: CASSLLGLAGDPGYF; DNA: TGTGCCAGCAGCTTATTGGGGCTAGCGGGAGACCCAGGGTACTTC
J: TRBJ2-3; D: -; V: TRBV4-2; size: -; length: 17; CDR3: CASSQTLATTMAWTQYF; DNA: TGTGCCAGCAGCCAAACCCTAGCCACTACTATGGCGTGGACGCAGTATTTT
J: TRBJ2-6; D: -; V: TRBV19; size: -; length: 14; CDR3: CASSKGPGANVLTF; DNA: TGTGCCAGTAGTAAGGGGCCTGGGGCCAACGTCCTGACTTTC
J: TRBJ2-2; D: -; V: TRBV13; size: -; length: 15; CDR3: CASSLGGAFTGELFF; DNA: TGTGCCAGCAGCTTAGGGGGGGCATTCACCGGGGAGCTGTTTTTT
J: TRBJ2-3; D: TRBD2; V: TRBV27; size: -; length: 16; CDR3: CASSWGLAGGPDTQYF; DNA: TGTGCCAGCAGTTGGGGACTAGCGGGAGGGCCAGATACGCAGTATTTT
J: TRBJ1-5; D: -; V: TRBV19; size: -; length: 16; CDR3: CASSMRTDRPNQPQHF; DNA: TGTGCCAGTAGTATGAGGACAGATAGGCCCAATCAGCCCCAGCATTTT
J: TRBJ2-2; D: -; V: TRBV20-1; size: -; length: 11; CDR3: CSATQGGELFF; DNA: TGCAGTGCTACACAGGGCGGGGAGCTGTTTTTT
J: TRBJ1-3; D: -; V: TRBV6-5; size: -; length: 10; CDR3: CARRRGTIYF; DNA: TGTGCCAGGAGACGGGGCACCATATATTTT
J: TRBJ1-3; D: -; V: TRBV12-3/TRBV12-4; size: once; length: 12; CDR3: CASSAQGNTIYF; DNA: TGTGCCAGCAGTGCCCAGGGAAACACCATATATTTT
J: TRBJ2-1; D: TRBD2; V: TRBV28; size: -; length: 17; CDR3: CASSFLGLADRYNEQFF; DNA: TGTGCCAGCAGTTTTCTTGGACTAGCGGATAGGTACAATGAGCAGTTCTTC
J: TRBJ2-5; D: -; V: TRBV6-4; size: -; length: 18; CDR3: CASSEDLGNGCGQETQYF; DNA: TGTGCCAGCAGTGAGGATCTTGGCAACGGATGCGGACAAGAGACCCAGTACTTC
J: TRBJ2-2; D: TRBD1; V: TRBV6-4; size: few; length: 14; CDR3: CASKRQGDTGELFF; DNA: TGTGCCAGCAAGAGACAGGGGGACACCGGGGAGCTGTTTTTT
J: TRBJ2-1; D: TRBD1; V: TRBV4-3; size: -; length: 15; CDR3: CASSQGQGEYNEQFF; DNA: TGCGCCAGCAGCCAAGGGCAGGGGGAATACAATGAGCAGTTCTTC
J: TRBJ2-7; D: -; V: TRBV5-6; size: -; length: 14; CDR3: CASSLEYSVYEQYF; DNA: TGTGCCAGCAGCTTGGAATACTCGGTTTATGAGCAGTACTTC
J: TRBJ2-1; D: -; V: TRBV6-5; size: -; length: 14; CDR3: CASRGTGRSNEQFF; DNA: TGTGCCAGCAGGGGAACAGGGCGAAGCAATGAGCAGTTCTTC
J: TRBJ1-2; D: TRBD1; V: TRBV6-1; size: -; length: 13; CDR3: CASREAGGNGYTF; DNA: TGTGCCAGCAGAGAAGCAGGGGGCAACGGCTACACCTTC
J: TRBJ1-5; D: -; V: TRBV12-3/TRBV12-4; size: -; length: 13; CDR3: CASSLVVQEPQHF; DNA: TGTGCCAGCAGTTTAGTGGTTCAGGAGCCCCAGCATTTT
J: TRBJ1-1; D: -; V: TRBV12-3/TRBV12-4; size: -; length: 13; CDR3: CASRRVMDTEAFF; DNA: TGTGCCAGCCGGAGGGTCATGGACACTGAAGCTTTCTTT
J: TRBJ2-3; D: -; V: TRBV2; size: -; length: 13; CDR3: CATRERAPDTQYF; DNA: TGTGCCACCCGAGAGAGGGCACCAGATACGCAGTATTTT
J: TRBJ2-2; D: TRBD2; V: TRBV6-1; size: -; length: 15; CDR3: CASSETSGIPGELFF; DNA: TGTGCCAGCAGTGAGACTAGCGGGATCCCCGGGGAGCTGTTTTTT
J: TRBJ1-2; D: TRBD1; V: TRBV24-1; size: -; length: 14; CDR3: CATSDRSTGYGYTF; DNA: TGTGCCACCAGTGATCGATCGACAGGGTATGGCTACACCTTC
J: TRBJ2-3; D: -; V: TRBV2; size: -; length: 13; CDR3: CASMWTSTDTQYF; DNA: TGTGCCAGCATGTGGACTAGCACAGATACGCAGTATTTT
J: TRBJ2-2; D: TRBD2; V: TRBV24-1; size: -; length: 20; CDR3: CATSDYDLSAGGSQTGELFF; DNA: TGTGCCACCAGTGACTACGACCTTTCAGCGGGAGGTTCCCAGACCGGGGAGCTGTTTTTT
J: TRBJ1-1; D: TRBD1; V: TRBV2; size: -; length: 14; CDR3: CASSVTGQSTEAFF; DNA: TGTGCCAGCAGTGTGACAGGGCAGAGCACTGAAGCTTTCTTT
J: TRBJ1-1; D: -; V: TRBV28; size: -; length: 15; CDR3: CASSPTSDWNTEAFF; DNA: TGTGCCAGCAGTCCAACCTCGGACTGGAACACTGAAGCTTTCTTT
J: TRBJ2-1; D: TRBD2; V: TRBV11-2; size: -; length: 14; CDR3: CASRGTSGYNEQFF; DNA: TGTGCCAGCCGGGGGACTAGCGGATACAATGAGCAGTTCTTC
J: TRBJ2-6; D: TRBD1; V: TRBV2; size: few; length: 17; CDR3: CATSEDRGGSGANVLTF; DNA: TGTGCCACCTCGGAGGACAGGGGCGGCTCTGGGGCCAACGTCCTGACTTTC
J: TRBJ2-4; D: -; V: TRBV24-1; size: once; length: 14; CDR3: CATSDQGGGNIQYF; DNA: TGTGCCACCAGTGATCAGGGAGGGGGAAACATTCAGTACTTC
J: TRBJ2-1; D: -; V: TRBV24-1; size: few; length: 13; CDR3: CATSQHGENEQFF; DNA: TGTGCCACTAGCCAGCATGGGGAGAATGAGCAGTTCTTC
J: TRBJ1-2; D: TRBD1; V: TRBV30; size: -; length: 13; CDR3: CAWSHRDSYGYTF; DNA: TGTGCCTGGAGTCACCGGGACAGCTATGGCTACACCTTC
J: TRBJ1-2; D: -; V: TRBV28; size: -; length: 14; CDR3: CASSWGGSGYGYTF; DNA: TGTGCCAGCAGCTGGGGGGGTTCCGGATATGGCTACACCTTC